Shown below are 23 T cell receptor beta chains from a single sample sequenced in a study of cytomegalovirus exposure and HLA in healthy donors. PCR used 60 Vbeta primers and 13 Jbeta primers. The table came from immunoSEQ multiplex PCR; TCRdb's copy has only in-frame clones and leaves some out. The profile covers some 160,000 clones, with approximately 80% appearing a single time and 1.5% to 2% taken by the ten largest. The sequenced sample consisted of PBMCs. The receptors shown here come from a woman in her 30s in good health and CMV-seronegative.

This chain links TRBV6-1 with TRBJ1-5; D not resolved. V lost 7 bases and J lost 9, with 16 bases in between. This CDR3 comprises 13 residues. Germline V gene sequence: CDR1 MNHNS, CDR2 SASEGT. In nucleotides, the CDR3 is TGTGCCAGCAACCGGGATGTACTCCTGCCCCAGCATTTT. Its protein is CASNRDVLLPQHF.

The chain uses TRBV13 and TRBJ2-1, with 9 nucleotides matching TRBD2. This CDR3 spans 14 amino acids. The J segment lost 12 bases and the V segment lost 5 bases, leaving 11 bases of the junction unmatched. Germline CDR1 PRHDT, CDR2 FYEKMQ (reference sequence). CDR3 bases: TGTGCCAGCAGCCTTGCGGGAGGGCCGGGGGTGCAGTTCTTC. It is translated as CASSLAGGPGVQFF.

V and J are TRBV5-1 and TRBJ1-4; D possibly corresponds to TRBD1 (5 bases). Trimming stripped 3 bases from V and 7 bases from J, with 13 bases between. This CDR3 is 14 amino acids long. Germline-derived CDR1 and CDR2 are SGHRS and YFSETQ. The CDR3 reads CASSWLGGGEKLFF. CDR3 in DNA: TGCGCCAGCAGCTGGTTGGGGGGGGGTGAAAAACTGTTTTTT.

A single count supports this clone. The DNA for the CDR3 is TGTGCCTGGAGTTACTATGGCGGATCCTCTGGAAACACCATATATTTT. Translating it yields CAWSYYGGSSGNTIYF. The genes are TRBV30 and TRBJ1-3; no definite D call. Trimming pared 2 bases from V and 0 bases from J, leaving 14 bases between. CDR3 length equals 16 residues. Germline loops: CDR1 GTSNPN, CDR2 SVGIG (reference sequence).

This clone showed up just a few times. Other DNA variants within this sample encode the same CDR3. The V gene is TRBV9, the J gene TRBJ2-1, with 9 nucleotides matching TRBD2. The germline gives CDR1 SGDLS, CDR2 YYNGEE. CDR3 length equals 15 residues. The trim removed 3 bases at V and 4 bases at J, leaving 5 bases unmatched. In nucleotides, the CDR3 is TGTGCCAGCAGCGGAAGGGCGGGGGGGTACAATGAGCAGTTCTTC. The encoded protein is CASSGRAGGYNEQFF.

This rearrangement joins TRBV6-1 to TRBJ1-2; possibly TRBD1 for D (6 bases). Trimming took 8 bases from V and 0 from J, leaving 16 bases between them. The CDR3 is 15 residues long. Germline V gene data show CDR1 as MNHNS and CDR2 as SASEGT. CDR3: CASALSGQANYGYTF. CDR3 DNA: TGTGCCAGCGCGCTATCGGGACAAGCTAACTATGGCTACACCTTC.

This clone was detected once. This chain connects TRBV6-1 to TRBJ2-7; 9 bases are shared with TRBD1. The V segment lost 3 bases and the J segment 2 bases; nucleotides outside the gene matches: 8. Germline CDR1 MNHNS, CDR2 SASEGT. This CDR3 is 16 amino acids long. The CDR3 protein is CASSDQTGGRPYEQYF. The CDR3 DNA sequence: TGTGCCAGCAGTGACCAAACAGGGGGCAGGCCCTACGAGCAGTACTTC.

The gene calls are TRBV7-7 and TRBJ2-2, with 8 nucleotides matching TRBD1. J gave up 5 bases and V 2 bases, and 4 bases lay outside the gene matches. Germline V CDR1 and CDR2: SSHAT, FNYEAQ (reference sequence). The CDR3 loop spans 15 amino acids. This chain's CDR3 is CASSLRTGLTGELFF. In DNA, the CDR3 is TGTGCCAGCAGCTTAAGGACAGGGTTAACCGGGGAGCTGTTTTTT.

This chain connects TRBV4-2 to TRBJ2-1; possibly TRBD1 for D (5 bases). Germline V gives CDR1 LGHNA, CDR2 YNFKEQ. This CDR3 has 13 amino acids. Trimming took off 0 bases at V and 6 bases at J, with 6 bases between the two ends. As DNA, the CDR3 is TGTGCCAGCAGCCAAGAAGGGGTCAATGAGCAGTTCTTC. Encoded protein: CASSQEGVNEQFF.

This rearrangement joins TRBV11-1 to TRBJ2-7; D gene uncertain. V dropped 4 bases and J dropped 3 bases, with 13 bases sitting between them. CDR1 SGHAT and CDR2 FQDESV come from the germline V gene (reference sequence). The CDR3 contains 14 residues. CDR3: CASSSKLGLYEQYF. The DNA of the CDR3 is TGTGCCAGCAGCTCGAAACTTGGGCTCTACGAGCAGTACTTC.

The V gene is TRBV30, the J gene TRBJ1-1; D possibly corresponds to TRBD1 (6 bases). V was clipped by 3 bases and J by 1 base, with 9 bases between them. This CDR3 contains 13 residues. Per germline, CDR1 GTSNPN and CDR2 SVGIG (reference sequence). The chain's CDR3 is CAWSAQGNTEAFF. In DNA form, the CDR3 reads TGTGCCTGGAGCGCACAGGGGAACACTGAAGCTTTCTTT.

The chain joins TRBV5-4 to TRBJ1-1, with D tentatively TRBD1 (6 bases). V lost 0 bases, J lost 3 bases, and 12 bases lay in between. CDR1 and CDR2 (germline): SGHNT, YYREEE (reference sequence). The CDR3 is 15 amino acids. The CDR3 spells CASSLDIGGDTEAFF. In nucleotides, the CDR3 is TGTGCCAGCAGCTTGGATATAGGGGGAGACACTGAAGCTTTCTTT.

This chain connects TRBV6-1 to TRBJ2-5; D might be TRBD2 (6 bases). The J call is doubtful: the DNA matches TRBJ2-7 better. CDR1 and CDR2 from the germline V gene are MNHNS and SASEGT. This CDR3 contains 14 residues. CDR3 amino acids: CASSEQGLKYEQYF. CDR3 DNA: TGTGCCAGCAGTGAGCAAGGACTAAAGTACGAGCAGTACTTC.

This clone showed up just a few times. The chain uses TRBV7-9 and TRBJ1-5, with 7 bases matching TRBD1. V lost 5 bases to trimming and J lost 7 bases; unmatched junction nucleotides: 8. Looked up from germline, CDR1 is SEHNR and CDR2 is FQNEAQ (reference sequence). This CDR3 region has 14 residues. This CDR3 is CASSPQGGNQPQHF. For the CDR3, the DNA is TGTGCCAGCAGCCCGCAGGGGGGAAACCAGCCCCAGCATTTT.

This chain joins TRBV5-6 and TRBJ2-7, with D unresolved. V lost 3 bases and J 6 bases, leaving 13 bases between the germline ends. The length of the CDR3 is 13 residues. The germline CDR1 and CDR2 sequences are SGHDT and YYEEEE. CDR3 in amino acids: CASSSGPIGEQYF. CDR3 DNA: TGTGCCAGCAGCTCCGGTCCTATCGGCGAGCAGTACTTC.

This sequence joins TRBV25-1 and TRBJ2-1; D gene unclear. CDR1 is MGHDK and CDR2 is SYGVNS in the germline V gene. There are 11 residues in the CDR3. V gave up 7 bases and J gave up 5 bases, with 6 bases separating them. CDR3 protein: CASTSNNEQFF. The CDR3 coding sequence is TGTGCCAGCACCAGTAACAATGAGCAGTTCTTC.

CDR3 coding DNA: TGTGCCAGCAGTTTGCGAGTATCTGGCAATCAGCCCCAGCATTTT. Translating gives CASSLRVSGNQPQHF. The rearrangement joins TRBV6-6 to TRBJ1-5; D is undetermined. Trimming took 4 bases from V and 2 from J, leaving 12 bases between them. Germline-derived CDR1 and CDR2 are MNHNY and SVGAGI (reference sequence). This CDR3 region has 15 residues.

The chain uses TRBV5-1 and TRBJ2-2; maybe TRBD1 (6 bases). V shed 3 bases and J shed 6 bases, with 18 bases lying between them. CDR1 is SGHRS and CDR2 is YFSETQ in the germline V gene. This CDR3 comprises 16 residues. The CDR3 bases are TGCGCCAGCAGCTCAGGGGAGCAGGTGTATTCCGGGGAGCTGTTTTTT. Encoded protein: CASSSGEQVYSGELFF.

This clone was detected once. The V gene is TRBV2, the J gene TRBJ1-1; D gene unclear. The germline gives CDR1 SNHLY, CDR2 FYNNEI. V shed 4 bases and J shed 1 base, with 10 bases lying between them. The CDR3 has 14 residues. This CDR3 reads CASSAVRGNTEAFF. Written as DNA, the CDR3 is TGTGCCAGCAGTGCTGTGCGGGGGAACACTGAAGCTTTCTTT.

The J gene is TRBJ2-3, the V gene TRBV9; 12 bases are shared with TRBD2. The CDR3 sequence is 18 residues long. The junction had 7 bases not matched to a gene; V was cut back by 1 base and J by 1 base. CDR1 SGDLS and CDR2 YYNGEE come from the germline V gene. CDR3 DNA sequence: TGTGCCAGCAGCGTACATTCTAGCGGGGGGGCGCGCACAGATACGCAGTATTTT. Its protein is CASSVHSSGGARTDTQYF.

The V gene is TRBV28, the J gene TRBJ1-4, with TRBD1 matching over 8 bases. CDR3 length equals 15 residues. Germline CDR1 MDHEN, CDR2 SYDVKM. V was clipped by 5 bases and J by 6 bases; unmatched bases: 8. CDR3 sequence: CASSPLGRGHEKLFF. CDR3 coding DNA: TGTGCCAGCAGTCCCCTAGGCAGGGGGCATGAAAAACTGTTTTTT.

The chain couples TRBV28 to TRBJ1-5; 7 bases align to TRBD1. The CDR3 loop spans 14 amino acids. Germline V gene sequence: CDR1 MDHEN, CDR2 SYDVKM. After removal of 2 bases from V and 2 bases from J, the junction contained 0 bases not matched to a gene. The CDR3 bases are TGTGCCAGCAGTTTAGACAGGGGCAATCAGCCCCAGCATTTT. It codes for CASSLDRGNQPQHF.

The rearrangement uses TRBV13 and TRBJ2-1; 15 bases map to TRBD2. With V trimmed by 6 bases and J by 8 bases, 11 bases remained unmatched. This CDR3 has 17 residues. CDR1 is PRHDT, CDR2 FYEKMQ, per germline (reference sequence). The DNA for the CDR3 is TGTGCCAGCAGTCATCGGACTAGCGGGGGGGCGGGCGATGAGCAGTTCTTC. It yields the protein CASSHRTSGGAGDEQFF.